These T cell receptor beta chains were read from a single sample in a study of PD-1 blockade in classical Hodgkin lymphoma. Profiled with immunoSEQ multiplex PCR; TCRdb holds only in-frame clones, not every one. Here the sample spans about 10,000 clones, about 70% being singletons. The specimen comprised peripheral blood mononuclear cells (PBMCs), sampled at baseline. The receptor set was obtained from a human donor with classical Hodgkin lymphoma. The CDR3 runs from the conserved cysteine through the conserved F or W. A D gene is named only where the DNA matches it firmly. Rows may omit the clone size; those that give it use once, few, many or a size class.

TRBV6-1	TRBJ2-2	TRBD2	.	TGTGCCAGCAGTGTTCGCGGGAGGGCCGGCGGGGAGCTGTTTTTT	CASSVRGRAGGELFF
TRBV27	TRBJ2-6	.	.	TGTGCCAGCAGTAACGGACGGACTGTCTATTCTGGGGCCAACGTCCTGACTTTC	CASSNGRTVYSGANVLTF
TRBV19	TRBJ1-3	.	.	TGTGCCAGCGAGGGGACACAGTCTGGAAACACCATATATTTT	CASEGTQSGNTIYF
TRBV5-8	TRBJ2-3	TRBD2	.	TGTGCCAGCAGCTTGGGAGATAAGCGGGAGAGGATAGATACGCAGTATTTT	CASSLGDKRERIDTQYF
TRBV4-1	TRBJ1-2	.	.	TGCGCCAGCAGCCAAGCGGGGGCCTACTATGGCTACACCTTC	CASSQAGAYYGYTF
TRBV19	TRBJ2-4	TRBD1	once	TGTGCCAGCAAACAGGGGGCGCCCCAAAACATTCAGTACTTC	CASKQGAPQNIQYF
TRBV19	TRBJ1-5	.	.	TGTGCCAGTAGTCGGGTGGGTAGCAATCAGCCCCAGCATTTT	CASSRVGSNQPQHF
TRBV2	TRBJ1-5	.	few	TGTGCCAGCAGTGTCGGCGGTAGCAATCAGCCCCAGCATTTT	CASSVGGSNQPQHF
TRBV7-9	TRBJ1-4	.	.	TGTGCCAGCAGCCCGGGGGTAAATGAAAAACTGTTTTTT	CASSPGVNEKLFF
TRBV6-6	TRBJ1-2	.	.	TGTGCCAGCAGTTACAGGGGAAGCAATGGCTACACCTTC	CASSYRGSNGYTF
TRBV4-2	TRBJ2-7	TRBD2	.	TGTGCCAGCAGCCAAGATAGACTAGCGGGAGCCGAGCAGTACTTC	CASSQDRLAGAEQYF
TRBV19	TRBJ2-7	.	.	TGTGCCAGTAGTCTCGGCGGGGGCCCCTACGAGCAGTACTTC	CASSLGGGPYEQYF
TRBV2	TRBJ2-6	.	few	TGTGCCAGCAGCCCAGATCGAGCCCCTGGGGCCAACGTCCTGACTTTC	CASSPDRAPGANVLTF
TRBV7-6	TRBJ1-2	.	few	TGTGCCAGCAGCTTAGCGCGGGGCAGCTATGGCTACACCTTC	CASSLARGSYGYTF
TRBV6-5	TRBJ2-7	.	.	TGTGCCAGCAGTCGAGGGGGGAACTACTACGAGCAGTACTTC	CASSRGGNYYEQYF
TRBV5-6	TRBJ1-1	.	.	TGTGCCAGCAGCTTCGAGGGGCGCAACACTGAAGCTTTCTTT	CASSFEGRNTEAFF
TRBV6-9	TRBJ2-7	.	.	TGTGCCAGCAGCCCATCGTTGGGAAGCTCCTACGAGCAGTACTTC	CASSPSLGSSYEQYF
TRBV7-2	TRBJ1-1	TRBD1	.	TGTGCCAGCAGCTACGTATTGGGACAGGGAAACACTGAAGCTTTCTTT	CASSYVLGQGNTEAFF
TRBV6-5	TRBJ2-7	TRBD1	once	TGTGCCAGCAGTGCCGACAGGGGTTCGTACGAGCAGTACTTC	CASSADRGSYEQYF
TRBV6-5	TRBJ2-1	.	.	TGTGCCAGCAGTTACTCGGGGGGCGGCTATGAGCAGTTCTTC	CASSYSGGGYEQFF
TRBV5-6	TRBJ2-1	TRBD2	.	TGTGCCAGCAGCTTGGAGGGACTAGCGGGCCTTAAGCAGTTCTTC	CASSLEGLAGLKQFF
TRBV28	TRBJ1-1	.	.	TGTGCCAGCAGTTTGGGGGGGACCCTGGGCACTGAAGCTTTCTTT	CASSLGGTLGTEAFF
TRBV11-2	TRBJ2-2	.	.	TGTGCCAGCAGCTCCGGGTATCGTCTAAACACCGGGGAGCTGTTTTTT	CASSSGYRLNTGELFF
TRBV5-4	TRBJ2-1	.	.	TGTGCCAGCAGCTTGGGGTTCGGAGTTACCAATGAGCAGTTCTTC	CASSLGFGVTNEQFF
TRBV5-1	TRBJ2-1	.	.	TGCGCCAGCAGCTTGGGACTAGATTCCTACAATGAGCAGTTCTTC	CASSLGLDSYNEQFF
TRBV5-6	TRBJ2-3	.	once	TGTGCCAGCAGCCTGGAGGCAGATACGCAGTATTTT	CASSLEADTQYF
TRBV27	TRBJ2-7	TRBD2	medium-sized	TGTGCCAGCAGTTTATCGGGGCTAGCGGGGTACGAGCAGTACTTC	CASSLSGLAGYEQYF
TRBV5-8	TRBJ1-1	.	.	TGTGCCAGCATCCCGAGGATGCTTGAAGCTTTCTTT	CASIPRMLEAFF
TRBV7-2	TRBJ2-7	.	.	TGTGCCAGCAGCTTATGGGGACACGAGCAGTACTTC	CASSLWGHEQYF
TRBV2	TRBJ2-2	TRBD2	.	TGTGCCAGCCAAAAACCCAGACTAGCTAGCACCGGGGAGCTGTTTTTT	CASQKPRLASTGELFF
TRBV19	TRBJ1-4	TRBD1	.	TGTGCCAGTAGCCAACACGGACAGGGTGAAAAACTGTTTTTT	CASSQHGQGEKLFF
TRBV10-3	TRBJ2-5	TRBD2	.	TGTGCCACCTCCGGCGGGAGGCAAGAGACCCAGTACTTC	CATSGGRQETQYF
TRBV6-1	TRBJ2-7	.	.	TGTGCCAGCAGTTTTACCCTCTCCTACGAGCAGTACTTC	CASSFTLSYEQYF
TRBV5-4	TRBJ1-5	TRBD1	.	TGTGCCAGCAGCCTGACAGGGGGCAATCAGCCCCAGCATTTT	CASSLTGGNQPQHF
TRBV19	TRBJ1-1	.	.	TGTGCCAGTAGTTCGCCGGGGACGGGGAACACTGAAGCTTTCTTT	CASSSPGTGNTEAFF
TRBV6-5	TRBJ2-7	.	.	TGTGCCAGCCAGATAGGGGGAGGGCCTACCTACGAGCAGTACTTC	CASQIGGGPTYEQYF
TRBV5-5	TRBJ1-2	.	.	TGTGCCAGCAGCTCCCGAGTAACCCTACAGGGTGACCATGGCTACACCTTC	CASSSRVTLQGDHGYTF
TRBV6-5	TRBJ2-7	TRBD2	.	TGTGCCAGCAGTCCGCTAGCGGGCACCTACGAGCAGTACTTC	CASSPLAGTYEQYF
TRBV9	TRBJ2-7	TRBD2	.	TGTGCCAGCAGCGCCGCCCCCCTCAGCGGGGCCTCCTACGAGCAGTACTTC	CASSAAPLSGASYEQYF
TRBV15	TRBJ2-1	.	.	TGTGCCACCAGCCCGGACTACCTCGCCTACAATGAGCAGTTCTTC	CATSPDYLAYNEQFF
TRBV27	TRBJ2-1	.	.	TGTGCCAGCAGTCCTGACAGGAGTTTGGGTAATGAGCAGTTCTTC	CASSPDRSLGNEQFF
TRBV5-1	TRBJ2-7	.	.	TGCGCCAGCAGCTTGGTTCGGGTCGCCCACGAGCAGTACTTC	CASSLVRVAHEQYF
TRBV27	TRBJ1-1	.	few	TGTGCCAGCAAACCCAGGGGTGAGGCTGAAGCTTTCTTT	CASKPRGEAEAFF
TRBV10-3	TRBJ1-3	.	.	TGTGCCATCAGGGGCTCCTCTGGAAACACCATATATTTT	CAIRGSSGNTIYF
TRBV6-5	TRBJ2-2	TRBD2	few	TGTGCCAGCAGTTATCCCACTAGCGGGAGGGCCGGGGAGCTGTTTTTT	CASSYPTSGRAGELFF
TRBV5-1	TRBJ2-1	.	.	TGCGCCAGCAGCTTGGTTGGGTCCAATAACAATGAGCAGTTCTTC	CASSLVGSNNNEQFF